This passage covers 8 T cell receptor beta chains from one sample sequenced in a study of blood T cell repertoires in COVID-19. Profiling relied on immunoSEQ multiplex PCR, and the TCRdb table lists in-frame clones only, not all of them. Seen here are about 64,000 clones, under 90% observed once, and the top ten hold roughly 3.2%. The sequenced material came from peripheral blood. These receptors originate from a man in his fifties with active COVID-19.

For the CDR3, the DNA is TGTGCCAGCACCTACCCTCCAGAGACCCAGTACTTC. Amino acids: CASTYPPETQYF. This chain uses TRBV2 with TRBJ2-5; the D is unclear. V was trimmed by 7 bases and J by 4 bases, leaving 10 bases between them. CDR1 is SNHLY and CDR2 is FYNNEI in the germline V gene. There are 12 residues in the CDR3. Together with reference TRBV2 and TRBJ2-5, the CDR3 gives the full variable domain: EPEVTQTPSHQVTQMGQEVILRCVPISNHLYFYWYRQILGQKVEFLVSFYNNEISEKSEIFDDQFSVERPDGSNFTLKIRSTKLEDSAMYFCASTYPPETQYFGPGTRLLVL.

This rearrangement joins TRBV5-1 to TRBJ1-2; unclear D gene. V was clipped by 0 bases and J by 6 bases, with 18 bases between them. Germline V lookup: CDR1 SGHRS, CDR2 YFSETQ. The CDR3 consists of 16 residues. For the CDR3, the DNA is TGCGCCAGCAGCTTGGCCGGCGGAGGACTCATTGATGGCTACACCTTC. Translating it yields CASSLAGGGLIDGYTF.

This chain uses TRBV7-9 with TRBJ2-1; 8 bases align to TRBD1. In germline, CDR1 is SEHNR, CDR2 FQNEAQ (reference sequence). With 5 bases clipped from V and 3 bases from J, the junction kept 9 bases outside the gene matches. This CDR3 region has 16 residues. The CDR3, as DNA: TGTGCCAGCAGCCGCCCAGCTGGGACAGGCTACAATGAGCAGTTCTTC. It translates to CASSRPAGTGYNEQFF.

Comments on this clone: A read error may account for a junction end that differs from germline. The same CDR3 also results from other DNA sequences found in this sample. The chain carries TRBV6-1 and TRBJ2-7; D possibly corresponds to TRBD1 (6 bases). Germline V gene lookup returns CDR1 MNHNS and CDR2 SASEGT. The CDR3 spans 15 residues. The CDR3 DNA sequence: TGTGCCAGCAGTGATTACCAGGGGTCCTCCTACGAACAGTACTTC. It translates to CASSDYQGSSYEQYF.

CDR3: CASSLGQGTHNSPLHF. The CDR3 nucleotides read TGTGCCAGCAGCTTGGGACAGGGGACCCATAATTCACCCCTCCACTTT. V and J are TRBV7-9 and TRBJ1-6, with 10 bases lining up with TRBD1. After removal of 3 bases from V and 5 bases from J, the junction contained 4 bases not matched to a gene. CDR1 SEHNR and CDR2 FQNEAQ come from the germline V gene (reference sequence). The CDR3 is 16 amino acids.

This sequence joins TRBV19 and TRBJ2-5, with D possibly being TRBD2 (7 bases). The V end was cut by 9 bases, the J end by 5 bases, with 13 bases between. Per the germline V gene, CDR1 is LNHDA and CDR2 is SQIVND (reference sequence). The CDR3 is 12 amino acids. In nucleotides, the CDR3 is TGTGCCAGCGGGGGAGGGGGGGAGACCCAGTACTTC. As protein: CASGGGGETQYF.

CDR3 amino acids: CASSFGDRGQHTEAFF. As DNA, the CDR3 is TGTGCCAGCAGTTTCGGGGACAGGGGCCAGCACACTGAAGCTTTCTTT. The chain employs TRBV6-2 or TRBV6-3 and TRBJ1-1; 10 nucleotides match TRBD1. CDR3 size: 16 residues. After removal of 4 bases from V and 3 bases from J, the junction contained 8 bases not matched to a gene. Germline V gene sequence: CDR1 MNHEY, CDR2 SVGEGT.

The chain joins TRBV28 to TRBJ2-7, with 10 bases identical to TRBD1. The V gene's germline CDR1 is MDHEN and CDR2 SYDVKM. The CDR3 length is 15 residues. The V gene end was trimmed by 6 bases and the J gene end by 2 bases; junction bases not matched to a gene: 7. CDR3 nucleotides: TGTGCCAGCAGGGACAGGGGGTCAAGGCCCTACGAGCAGTACTTC. Its translation: CASRDRGSRPYEQYF.